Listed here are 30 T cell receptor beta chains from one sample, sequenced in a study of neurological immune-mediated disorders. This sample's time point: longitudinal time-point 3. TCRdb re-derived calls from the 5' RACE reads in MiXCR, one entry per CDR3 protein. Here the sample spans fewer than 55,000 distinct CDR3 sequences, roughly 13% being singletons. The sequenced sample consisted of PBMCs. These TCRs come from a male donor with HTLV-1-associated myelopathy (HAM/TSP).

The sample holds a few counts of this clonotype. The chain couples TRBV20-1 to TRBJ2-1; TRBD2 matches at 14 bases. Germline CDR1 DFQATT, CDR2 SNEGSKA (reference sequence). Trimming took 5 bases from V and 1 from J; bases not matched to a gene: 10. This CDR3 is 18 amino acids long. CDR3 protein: CSAWGLAGALGSYNEQFF. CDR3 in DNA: TGCAGTGCTTGGGGACTAGCGGGGGCATTGGGGTCCTACAATGAGCAGTTCTTC.

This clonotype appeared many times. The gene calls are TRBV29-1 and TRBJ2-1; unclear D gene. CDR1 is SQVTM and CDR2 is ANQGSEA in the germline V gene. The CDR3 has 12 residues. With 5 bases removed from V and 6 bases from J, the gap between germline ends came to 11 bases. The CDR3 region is CSVQPSSNEQFF. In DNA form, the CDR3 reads TGCAGCGTTCAACCGTCGTCCAATGAGCAGTTCTTC.

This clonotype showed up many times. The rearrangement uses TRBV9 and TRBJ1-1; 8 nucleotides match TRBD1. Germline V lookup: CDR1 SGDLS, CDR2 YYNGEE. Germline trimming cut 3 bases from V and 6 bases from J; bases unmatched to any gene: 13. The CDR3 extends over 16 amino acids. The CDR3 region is CASSAEFGAGGPEAFF. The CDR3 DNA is TGTGCCAGCAGCGCCGAGTTCGGGGCAGGGGGCCCTGAAGCTTTCTTT.

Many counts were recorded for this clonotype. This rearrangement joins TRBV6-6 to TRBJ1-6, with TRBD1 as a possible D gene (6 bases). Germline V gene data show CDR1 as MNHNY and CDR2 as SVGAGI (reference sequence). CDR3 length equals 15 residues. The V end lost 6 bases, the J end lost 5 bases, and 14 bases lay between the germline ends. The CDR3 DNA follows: TGTGCCAGCAGGCCCCCCGGGACACATAATTCACCCCTCCACTTT. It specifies CASRPPGTHNSPLHF.

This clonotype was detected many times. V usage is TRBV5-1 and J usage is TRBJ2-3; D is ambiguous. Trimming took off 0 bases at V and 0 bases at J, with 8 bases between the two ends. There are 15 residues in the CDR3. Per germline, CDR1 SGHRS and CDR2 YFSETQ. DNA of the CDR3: TGCGCCAGCAGCTTGGACAGCACTAGCACAGATACGCAGTATTTT. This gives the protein CASSLDSTSTDTQYF.

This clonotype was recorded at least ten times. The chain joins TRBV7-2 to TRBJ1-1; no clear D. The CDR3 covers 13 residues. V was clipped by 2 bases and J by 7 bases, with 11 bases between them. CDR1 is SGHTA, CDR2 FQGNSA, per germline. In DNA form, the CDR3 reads TGTGCCAGCAGCTTAAAATTCGGTAATGAAGCTTTCTTT. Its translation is CASSLKFGNEAFF. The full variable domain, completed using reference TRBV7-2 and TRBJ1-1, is GAGVSQSPSNKVTEKGKDVELRCDPISGHTALYWYRQSLGQGLEFLIYFQGNSAPDKSGLPSDRFSAERTGGSVSTLTIQRTQQEDSAVYLCASSLKFGNEAFFGQGTRLTVV.

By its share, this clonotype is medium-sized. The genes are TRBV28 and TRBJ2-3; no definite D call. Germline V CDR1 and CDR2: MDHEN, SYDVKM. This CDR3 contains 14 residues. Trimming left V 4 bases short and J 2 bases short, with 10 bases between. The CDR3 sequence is CASSSAGATDTQYF. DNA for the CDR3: TGTGCCAGCAGTTCTGCCGGTGCCACAGATACGCAGTATTTT.

CDR3 residues: CASSLDRYYGYTF. CDR3 nucleotides: TGCGCCAGCAGCTTAGACAGATACTATGGCTACACCTTC. The chain has TRBV5-1 and TRBJ1-2, with a possible D match to TRBD1 (5 bases). Germline V gene lookup returns CDR1 SGHRS and CDR2 YFSETQ. V lost 2 bases and J 3 bases, leaving 8 bases between the germline ends. This CDR3 comprises 13 residues. The whole variable domain, remainder taken from reference TRBV5-1 and TRBJ1-2, is KAGVTQTPRYLIKTRGQQVTLSCSPISGHRSVSWYQQTPGQGLQFLFEYFSETQRNKGNFPGRFSGRQFSNSRSEMNVSTLELGDSALYLCASSLDRYYGYTFGSGTRLTVV.

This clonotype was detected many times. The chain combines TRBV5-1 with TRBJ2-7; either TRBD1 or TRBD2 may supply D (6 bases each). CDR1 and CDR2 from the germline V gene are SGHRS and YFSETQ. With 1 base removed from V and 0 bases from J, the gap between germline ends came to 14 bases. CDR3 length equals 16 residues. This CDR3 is CASSLSKGGSSYEQYF. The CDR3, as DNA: TGCGCCAGCAGCTTGTCGAAGGGGGGAAGCTCCTACGAGCAGTACTTC.

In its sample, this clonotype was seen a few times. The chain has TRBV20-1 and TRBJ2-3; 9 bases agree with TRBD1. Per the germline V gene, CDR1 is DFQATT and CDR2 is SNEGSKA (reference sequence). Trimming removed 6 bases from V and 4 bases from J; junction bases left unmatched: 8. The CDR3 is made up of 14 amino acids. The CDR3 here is CSAVTGGVSDTQYF. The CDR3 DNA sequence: TGCAGTGCGGTAACAGGGGGCGTTTCAGATACGCAGTATTTT.

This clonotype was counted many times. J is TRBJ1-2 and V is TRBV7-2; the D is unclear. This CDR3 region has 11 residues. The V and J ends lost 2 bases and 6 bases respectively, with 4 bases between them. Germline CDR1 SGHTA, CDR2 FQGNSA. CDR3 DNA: TGTGCCAGCAGCTTAAACCATGGCTACACCTTC. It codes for CASSLNHGYTF.

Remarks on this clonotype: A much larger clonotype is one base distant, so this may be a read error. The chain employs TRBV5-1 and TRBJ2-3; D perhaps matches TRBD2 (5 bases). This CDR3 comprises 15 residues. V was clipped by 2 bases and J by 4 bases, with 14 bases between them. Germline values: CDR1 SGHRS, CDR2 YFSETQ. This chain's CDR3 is CASSLSVGGADTQYF. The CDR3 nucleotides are TGCGCCAGCAGCTTATCGGTAGGAGGAGCAGATACGCAGTATTTT.

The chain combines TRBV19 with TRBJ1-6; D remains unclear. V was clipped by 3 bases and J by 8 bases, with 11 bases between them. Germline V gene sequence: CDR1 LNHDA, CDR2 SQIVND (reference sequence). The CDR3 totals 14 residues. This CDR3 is CASSIRPGDSPLHF. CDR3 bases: TGTGCCAGTAGTATTCGTCCTGGAGATTCACCCCTCCACTTT.

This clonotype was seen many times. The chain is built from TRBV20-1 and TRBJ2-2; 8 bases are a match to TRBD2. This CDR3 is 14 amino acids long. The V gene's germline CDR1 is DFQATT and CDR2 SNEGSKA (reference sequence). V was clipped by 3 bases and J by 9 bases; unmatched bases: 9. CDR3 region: CSASDLAGNRELFF. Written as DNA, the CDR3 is TGCAGTGCTAGTGACTTAGCGGGGAACCGGGAGCTGTTTTTT.

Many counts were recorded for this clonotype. This CDR3 is CASSFSSGAETQYF. For the CDR3, the DNA is TGTGCCAGCAGTTTTTCTAGCGGGGCAGAGACCCAGTACTTC. This sequence joins TRBV12-3 or TRBV12-4 and TRBJ2-5, with 9 nucleotides matching TRBD2. The CDR3 covers 14 residues. The trim removed 3 bases at V and 4 bases at J, leaving 3 bases unmatched.

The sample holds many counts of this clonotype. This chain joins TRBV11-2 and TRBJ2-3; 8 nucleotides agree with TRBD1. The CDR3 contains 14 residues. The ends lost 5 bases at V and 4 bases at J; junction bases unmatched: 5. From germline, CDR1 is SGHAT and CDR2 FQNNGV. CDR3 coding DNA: TGTGCCAGCAGCCGGGACAGGTTGTCAGATACGCAGTATTTT. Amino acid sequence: CASSRDRLSDTQYF.

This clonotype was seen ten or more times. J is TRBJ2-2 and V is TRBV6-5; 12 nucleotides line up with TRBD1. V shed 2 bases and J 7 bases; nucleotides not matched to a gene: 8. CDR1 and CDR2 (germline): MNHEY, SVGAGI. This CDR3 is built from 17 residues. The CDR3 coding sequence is TGTGCCAGCAGTTACGAGGGGACAGGGGGCGGAGGCGGGGAGCTGTTTTTT. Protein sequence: CASSYEGTGGGGGELFF.

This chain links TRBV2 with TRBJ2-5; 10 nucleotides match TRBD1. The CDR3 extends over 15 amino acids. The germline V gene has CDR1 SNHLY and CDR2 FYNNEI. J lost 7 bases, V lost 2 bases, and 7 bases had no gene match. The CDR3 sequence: CASSETGQGVSTQYF. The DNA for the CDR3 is TGTGCCAGCAGTGAAACCGGACAGGGGGTATCGACCCAGTACTTC.

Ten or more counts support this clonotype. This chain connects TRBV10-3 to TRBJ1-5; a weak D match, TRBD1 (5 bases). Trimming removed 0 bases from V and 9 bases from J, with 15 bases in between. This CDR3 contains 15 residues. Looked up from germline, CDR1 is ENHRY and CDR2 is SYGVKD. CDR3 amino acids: CAISESIWGGSPQHF. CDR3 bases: TGTGCCATCAGTGAGTCGATTTGGGGGGGATCGCCCCAGCATTTT.

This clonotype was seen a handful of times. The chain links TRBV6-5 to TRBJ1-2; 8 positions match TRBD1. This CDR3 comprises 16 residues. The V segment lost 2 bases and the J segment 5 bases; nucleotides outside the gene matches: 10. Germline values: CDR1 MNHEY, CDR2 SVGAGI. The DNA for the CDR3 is TGTGCCAGCAGTTACATTCCGGGACAGGTCGTTTATGGCTACACCTTC. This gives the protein CASSYIPGQVVYGYTF.

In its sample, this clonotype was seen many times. In DNA, the CDR3 is TGTGCCAGCAGTTTAGGACTAGCGGGGGCTTCATACTACAATGAGCAGTTCTTC. It specifies CASSLGLAGASYYNEQFF. The chain uses TRBV28 and TRBJ2-1; 13 nucleotides match TRBD2. After removal of 2 bases from V and 3 bases from J, the junction contained 7 bases not matched to a gene. Germline CDR1 reads MDHEN; CDR2 reads SYDVKM. There are 18 residues in the CDR3. The variable domain in full, with the rest retrieved from reference TRBV28 and TRBJ2-1, is DVKVTQSSRYLVKRTGEKVFLECVQDMDHENMFWYRQDPGLGLRLIYFSYDVKMKEKGDIPEGYSVSREKKERFSLILESASTNQTSMYLCASSLGLAGASYYNEQFFGPGTRLTVL.

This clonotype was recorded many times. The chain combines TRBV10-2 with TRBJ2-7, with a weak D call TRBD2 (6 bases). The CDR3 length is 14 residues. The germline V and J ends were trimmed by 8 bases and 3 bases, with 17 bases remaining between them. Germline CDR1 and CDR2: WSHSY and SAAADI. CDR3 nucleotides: TGCGCCAGCCGAGCCGTTAGCGGTTACTACGAGCAGTACTTC. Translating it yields CASRAVSGYYEQYF.

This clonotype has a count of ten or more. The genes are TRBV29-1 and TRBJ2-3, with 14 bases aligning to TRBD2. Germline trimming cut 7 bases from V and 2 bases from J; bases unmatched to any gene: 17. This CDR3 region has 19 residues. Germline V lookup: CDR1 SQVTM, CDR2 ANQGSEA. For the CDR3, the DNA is TGCAGCGCCCTACAGGAATTCGGACTAGCGGGGGGAATCACAGATACGCAGTATTTT. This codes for CSALQEFGLAGGITDTQYF.

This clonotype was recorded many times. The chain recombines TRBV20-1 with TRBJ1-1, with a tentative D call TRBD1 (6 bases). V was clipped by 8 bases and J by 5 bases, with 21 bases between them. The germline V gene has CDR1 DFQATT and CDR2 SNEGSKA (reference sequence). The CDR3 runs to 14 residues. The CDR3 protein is CSTLSPNRETEAFF. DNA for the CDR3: TGCAGTACCCTCTCACCAAACAGGGAAACTGAAGCTTTCTTT.

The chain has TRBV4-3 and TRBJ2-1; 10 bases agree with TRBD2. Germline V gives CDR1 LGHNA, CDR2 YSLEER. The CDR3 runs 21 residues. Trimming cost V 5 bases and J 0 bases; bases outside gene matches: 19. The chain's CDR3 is CASSLGLDLAGDLSSYNEQFF. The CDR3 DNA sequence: TGCGCCAGCAGCTTGGGTTTAGACCTAGCGGGGGACCTTAGCTCCTACAATGAGCAGTTCTTC.

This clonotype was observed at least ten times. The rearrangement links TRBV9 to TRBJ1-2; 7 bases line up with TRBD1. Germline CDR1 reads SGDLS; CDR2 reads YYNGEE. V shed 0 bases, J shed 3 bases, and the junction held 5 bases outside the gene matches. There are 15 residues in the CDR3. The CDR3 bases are TGTGCCAGCAGCGTAGGGGCAGGGGGATACTATGGCTACACCTTC. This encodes CASSVGAGGYYGYTF.

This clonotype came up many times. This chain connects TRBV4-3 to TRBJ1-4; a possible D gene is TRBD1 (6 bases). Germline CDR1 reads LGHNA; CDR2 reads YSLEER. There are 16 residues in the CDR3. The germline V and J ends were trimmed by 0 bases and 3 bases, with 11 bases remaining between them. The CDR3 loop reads CASSQDRRGANEKLFF. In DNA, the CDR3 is TGCGCCAGCAGCCAAGATCGGAGGGGGGCTAATGAAAAACTGTTTTTT.

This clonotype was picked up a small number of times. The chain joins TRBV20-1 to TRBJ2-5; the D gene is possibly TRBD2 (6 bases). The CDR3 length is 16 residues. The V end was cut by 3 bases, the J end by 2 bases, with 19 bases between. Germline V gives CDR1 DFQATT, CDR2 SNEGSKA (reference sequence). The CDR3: CSARPRGLYNQETQYF. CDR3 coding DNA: TGCAGTGCTAGGCCTCGGGGACTTTACAATCAAGAGACCCAGTACTTC.

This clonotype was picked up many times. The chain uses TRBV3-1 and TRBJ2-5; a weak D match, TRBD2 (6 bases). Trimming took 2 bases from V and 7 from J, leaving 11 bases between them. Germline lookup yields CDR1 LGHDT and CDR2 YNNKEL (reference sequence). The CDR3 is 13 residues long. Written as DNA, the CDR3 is TGTGCCAGCAGCCAACGGGGGTCATGGACCCAGTACTTC. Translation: CASSQRGSWTQYF.

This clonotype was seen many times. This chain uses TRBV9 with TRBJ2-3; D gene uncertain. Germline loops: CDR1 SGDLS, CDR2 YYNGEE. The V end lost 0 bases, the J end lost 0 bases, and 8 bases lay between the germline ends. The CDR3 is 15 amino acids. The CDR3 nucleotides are TGTGCCAGCAGCGTAGCGCTAGTGAGCACAGATACGCAGTATTTT. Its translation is CASSVALVSTDTQYF.